The clone carrying this TCR beta chain has only a few counts. A read error is the likely source, as a far larger clone sits one nucleotide away. Via MiXCR, TCRdb re-called the PCR reads, giving one row per CDR3 protein. In the table there are 8,000 or so distinct CDR3 sequences, over 9.5% of which are singletons. The source of the sample is a study of CXCR3 chemokines and chemotherapy response in bladder cancer. This CDR3 spans 14 amino acids. CDR1 is MNHNY and CDR2 is SVGAGI in the germline V gene (reference sequence). Trimming took 5 bases from V and 6 from J, leaving 16 bases between them. This TCR was sampled from a human donor with bladder cancer that responded to neoadjuvant chemotherapy. J is TRBJ1-1 and V is TRBV6-6, with D maybe TRBD1 (6 bases). Collection took place from a patient whose treatment included neoadjuvant chemotherapy. As DNA, the CDR3 is TGTGCCAGCAGTGGTGAGGGGGGACGCGCTGAAGCTTTCTTT. Protein sequence: CASSGEGGRAEAFF.